The entry that follows covers one TCR beta chain sequence. The length of the CDR3 is 16 residues. CDR1 and CDR2 from the germline V gene are DFQATT and SNEGSKA (reference sequence). With V trimmed by 3 bases and J by 0 bases, 5 bases remained unmatched. This entry comes from a study of human T cells and chemical hapten exposure. TCRdb processed the RACE reads anew with MiXCR; each CDR3 protein has one entry. The top ten hold 8.4% of the sample, which has some 350,000 distinct CDR3 sequences, under 9% seen once. Time point: patch test 1, 2 weeks after DPC sensitization. Treatment: therapeutic diphenylcyclopropenone sensitization with weekly scalp DPC.

The clonotype comes from a woman younger than 30 with alopecia areata. Some clones in this sample may be carry-over from other donors' samples. The chain links TRBV20-1 to TRBJ2-3; 11 nucleotides line up with TRBD2. The sample here was whole blood, taken in connection with sensitization to the hapten diphenylcyclopropenone (DPC). The CDR3 reads CSARPSGGLSTDTQYF. The CDR3 DNA is TGCAGTGCTAGGCCTAGCGGGGGGCTTAGCACAGATACGCAGTATTTT.